This T cell receptor (beta chain) was found in a study of blood T cell repertoires in COVID-19. Study overall: Sources were T cells, B-cell-depleted T cells, or PBMCs; the material itself was cDNA or gDNA.

Sequencing was performed with immunoSEQ multiplex PCR; in TCRdb, only in-frame clones are kept and a portion is missing. The repertoire holds 75,000 or so clones, with roughly 85% as singletons. Trimming removed 2 bases at V and 7 bases at J, with 14 bases between. Germline loops: CDR1 SGHTA, CDR2 FQGNSA. The CDR3 sequence is 14 residues long. The clonotype comes from a woman aged 70-85 years with acute or convalescent COVID-19. The sample comprised peripheral blood. V is TRBV7-2 and J is TRBJ1-2, with D possibly matching TRBD1 (5 bases). CDR3 sequence reads: CASSLSVGLGGYTF. The CDR3 nucleotides read TGTGCCAGCAGCTTAAGCGTGGGGCTAGGTGGCTACACCTTC.